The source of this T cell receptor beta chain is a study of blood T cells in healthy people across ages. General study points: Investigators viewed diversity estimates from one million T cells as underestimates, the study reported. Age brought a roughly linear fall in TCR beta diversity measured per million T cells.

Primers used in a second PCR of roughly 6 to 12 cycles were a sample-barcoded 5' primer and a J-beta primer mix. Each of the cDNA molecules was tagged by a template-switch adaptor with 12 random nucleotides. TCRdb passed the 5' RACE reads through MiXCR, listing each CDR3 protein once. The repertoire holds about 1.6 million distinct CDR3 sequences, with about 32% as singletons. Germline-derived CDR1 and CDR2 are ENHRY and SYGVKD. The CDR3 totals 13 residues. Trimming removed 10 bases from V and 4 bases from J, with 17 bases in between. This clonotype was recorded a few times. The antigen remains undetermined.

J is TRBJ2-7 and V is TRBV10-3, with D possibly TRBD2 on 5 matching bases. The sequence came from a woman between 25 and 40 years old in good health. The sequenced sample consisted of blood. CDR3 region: CATGRGDYYEQYF. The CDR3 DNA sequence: TGTGCCACCGGGCGCGGCGACTATTACGAGCAGTACTTC.